The rows below give T cell receptor beta chains drawn from one sample of a study of CD8 T cells in ankylosing spondylitis. TCRdb reanalysed the 5' RACE reads using MiXCR and keeps one entry per CDR3 protein. Counted here are some 270,000 distinct CDR3 sequences, 15% to 20% occurring once; the ten biggest clones make up about a third. Sequenced input: blood, either unsorted or a sorted T cell fraction (not recorded which). The receptors were sampled from a male donor with ankylosing spondylitis or in good health (not recorded which). Both conserved end residues are part of each CDR3. Fields, in order: clone size, J gene, D gene, V gene, CDR3 length, CDR3 DNA, CDR3 protein. D genes are given only for firm matches. Not every row has a clone size; where given, it reads once, few, many or a size class.

NA TRBJ2-5 NA TRBV9 8 TGTGCCAGCAGCGCCCTGTACTTC CASSALYF
NA TRBJ2-3 TRBD2 TRBV20-1 21 TGCAGTGCTAGGGTGTCCACGGGACTAGCGGGAGGGTCCCATCCCACAGATACGCAGTATTTT CSARVSTGLAGGSHPTDTQYF
NA TRBJ2-7 NA TRBV20-1 15 TGCAGTGCTAGAGGGGATGCGGGTCTTGGATTCGAGCAGTACTTC CSARGDAGLGFEQYF
NA TRBJ1-5 TRBD1 TRBV6-1 14 TGTGCCAGCAGTGCCGGGACAGGGTATCAGCCCCAGCATTTT CASSAGTGYQPQHF
NA TRBJ1-1 TRBD1 TRBV5-1 18 TGCGCCACGAGCCGCCTCGAGACAGGGGAACCCGCAGGGGATGAAGCTTTCTTT CATSRLETGEPAGDEAFF
NA TRBJ1-4 NA TRBV20-1 14 TGCAGTGCCCAAACGCGGCTGGTCGATGAAAAACTGTTTTTT CSAQTRLVDEKLFF
NA TRBJ2-7 TRBD1 TRBV25-1 16 TGTGCCAGCAGTGCAGGGGGCACAGCCGCAGGTTACGAGCAGTACTTC CASSAGGTAAGYEQYF
NA TRBJ2-7 TRBD2 TRBV29-1 14 TGCAGCGGAACTAGCGGCACTCTGTCCTACGAGCAGTACTTC CSGTSGTLSYEQYF
NA TRBJ2-7 NA TRBV12-3/TRBV12-4 15 TGTGCCAGCAGTCCGACACGGAGTGCCTCCTACGAGCAGTACTTC CASSPTRSASYEQYF
few TRBJ2-6 NA TRBV4-3 19 TGCGCCAGCAGCGAAGGGGTATTCAGGGGGGGATCTGGGGCCAACGTCCTGACTTTC CASSEGVFRGGSGANVLTF
few TRBJ1-4 NA TRBV27 16 TGTGCCAGCAGTTTATCGCTGGACAGCTTAAATGAAAAACTGTTTTTT CASSLSLDSLNEKLFF